Shown below are 20 T cell receptor beta chains from a single sample sequenced in a study of regulatory T cells in long-lasting Graves disease (dated by TCRdb to the early 2020s). Read against the paper, the sample's time point label means: newly diagnosed GD, antithyroid drugs for less than 3 months. For both TCR sequencing and RNA sequencing, RNA was extracted from PBMCs using TRIzol. Receptor amplification or capture employed multiplex PCR. Sequencing instrument: Illumina HiSeq 4000. CDR3 regions were amplified by Arm-PCR with iRepertoire HTBI primers to construct TCR beta libraries. The public reads were quality trimmed at Q25 with fastp and then assembled into clones with MiXCR by TCRdb, keeping productive beta chains. Each CDR3 protein gets just one entry, which takes the most common genes and DNA from the rows behind it. The sample records approximately 400,000 distinct CDR3 sequences, 15% to 18% of which are singletons. About a fifth of the sample goes to the ten largest clones.

The specimen was peripheral blood mononuclear cells (PBMCs), collected at new diagnosis, from a patient treated with antithyroid drugs. All receptors come from a female donor with Graves disease.

This clonotype was seen only a few times. This rearrangement joins TRBV4-1 to TRBJ1-2; 10 nucleotides align to TRBD1. CDR1 and CDR2 from the germline V gene are MGHRA and YSYEKL. The CDR3 totals 15 residues. V shed 0 bases and J 3 bases; nucleotides not matched to a gene: 1. The DNA of the CDR3 is TGCGCCAGCAGCCAAGAGGGGACAGGGGACTATGGCTACACCTTC. Translation gives CASSQEGTGDYGYTF.

The table lists this clonotype with many counts. V usage is TRBV6-1 and J usage is TRBJ1-5; D unclear. Germline assignment: CDR1 MNHNS and CDR2 SASEGT. Between the trimmed V and J ends, which lost 2 bases and 7 bases, there was a span of 18 bases. The CDR3 covers 16 residues. The CDR3 nucleotides read TGTGCCAGCAGTGAATATCGGACTCCTTTCAGCCAGCCCCAGCATTTT. This codes for CASSEYRTPFSQPQHF.

Here the CDR3 reads CASTMDRVEAFF. The CDR3 DNA sequence: TGTGCCAGCACCATGGACAGGGTTGAAGCTTTCTTT. The gene calls are TRBV5-6 and TRBJ1-1, with TRBD1 matching 8 bases. The ends lost 6 bases at V and 7 bases at J; junction bases unmatched: 5. CDR1 is SGHDT and CDR2 is YYEEEE in the germline V gene. The CDR3 is made up of 12 amino acids.

This clonotype was detected ten times or more. The chain is built from TRBV7-3 and TRBJ2-2; D is unresolved. Per germline, CDR1 SGHTA and CDR2 FQGTGA. V was clipped by 3 bases and J by 6 bases, with 8 bases between them. There are 13 residues in the CDR3. CDR3 sequence: CASSFLRSGELFF. The CDR3 nucleotides read TGTGCCAGCAGCTTTTTAAGATCCGGGGAGCTGTTTTTT.

This clonotype was counted many times. This chain uses TRBV2 with TRBJ2-2, with 14 bases fitting TRBD2. V was pared by 3 bases and J by 6 bases, with 6 bases of the junction left unmatched. The CDR3 runs 17 residues. CDR1 is SNHLY and CDR2 is FYNNEI in the germline V gene. The CDR3: CASSERLAGGPPGELFF. For the CDR3, the DNA is TGTGCCAGCAGTGAGAGACTAGCGGGGGGGCCACCCGGGGAGCTGTTTTTT.

This clonotype was observed many times. The chain links TRBV12-3 or TRBV12-4 to TRBJ1-1; D not certain. The V gene lost 1 base and the J gene lost 8 bases, with 5 bases spanning the gap. The CDR3 covers 11 residues. CDR3 sequence (DNA): TGTGCCAGCAGTTTAGACTTCGAAGCTTTCTTT. This codes for CASSLDFEAFF.

A few counts support this clonotype. The chain combines TRBV12-3 or TRBV12-4 with TRBJ2-7; 7 nucleotides align to TRBD1. V lost 6 bases, J lost 6 bases, and 5 bases stayed unmatched. This CDR3 spans 12 amino acids. CDR3 residues: CASSQTGSEQYF. CDR3 nucleotides: TGTGCCAGCAGCCAGACAGGGAGCGAGCAGTACTTC.

This sequence joins TRBV2 and TRBJ2-2; 7 positions match TRBD2. Losses at the gene ends were 4 bases for V and 1 base for J; bases not matched to a gene: 3. This CDR3 has 15 amino acids. Germline assignment: CDR1 SNHLY and CDR2 FYNNEI. The CDR3 DNA sequence: TGTGCCAGCAGTGTCAAGCGGGGGAACACCGGGGAGCTGTTTTTT. Encoded protein: CASSVKRGNTGELFF.

This clonotype appeared a few times. The chain employs TRBV24-1 and TRBJ1-4, with TRBD1 identical over 8 bases. The junction had 8 bases not matched to a gene; V was cut back by 7 bases and J by 5 bases. The CDR3 totals 15 residues. Germline lookup yields CDR1 KGHDR and CDR2 SFDVKD. DNA for the CDR3: TGTGCCACCAGCCCTTCAGGGGGCGTGAATGAAAAACTGTTTTTT. It encodes CATSPSGGVNEKLFF.

As concerns this clonotype: This may stem from a read error, because a much larger clone lies one nucleotide away. Since no conserved phenylalanine or tryptophan closes the CDR3, a read error is the likely cause. This sequence joins TRBV2 and TRBJ1-2; 11 nucleotides match TRBD1. Germline V gene data show CDR1 as SNHLY and CDR2 as FYNNEI. J gave up 8 bases and V 4 bases, and 3 bases lay outside the gene matches. This CDR3 comprises 13 residues. The CDR3 is CASSVGQGGGYTL. DNA of the CDR3: TGTGCCAGCAGTGTGGGACAGGGGGGCGGCTACACCTTA.

This clonotype was detected many times. The rearrangement links TRBV6-2 or TRBV6-3 to TRBJ2-3; tentative D call: TRBD2 (5 bases). The germline CDR1 and CDR2 sequences are MNHEY and SVGEGT. The CDR3 contains 13 residues. V lost 7 bases to trimming and J lost 5 bases, with 13 bases between them. DNA for the CDR3: TGTGCCAGCACAAGAGCGGCCCAAGATACGCAGTATTTT. The encoded protein is CASTRAAQDTQYF.

This clonotype was counted at least ten times. The rearrangement links TRBV7-2 to TRBJ2-5; unclear D gene. Trimming left V 8 bases short and J 5 bases short, with 15 bases between. This CDR3 is 13 amino acids long. Germline V gene data show CDR1 as SGHTA and CDR2 as FQGNSA. Here the CDR3 DNA reads TGTGCCAGCGTCCGACTGGGCACGGAGACCCAGTACTTC. It codes for CASVRLGTETQYF.

This clonotype was counted many times. The rearrangement uses TRBV27 and TRBJ2-1, with D possibly being TRBD1 (5 bases). CDR1 and CDR2 (germline): MNHEY, SMNVEV (reference sequence). The CDR3 covers 16 residues. Trimming stripped 2 bases from V and 4 bases from J, with 15 bases between. This CDR3 is CASSLRPDRVYNEQFF. The DNA of the CDR3 is TGTGCCAGCAGTTTACGGCCCGACAGAGTATACAATGAGCAGTTCTTC.

The rearrangement uses TRBV5-6 and TRBJ2-1, with D possibly matching TRBD1 (5 bases). Germline V CDR1 and CDR2: SGHDT, YYEEEE. Trimming left V 2 bases short and J 0 bases short, with 12 bases between. This CDR3 contains 16 residues. For the CDR3, the DNA is TGTGCCAGCAGCTTAAATGGACACCACTCCTACAATGAGCAGTTCTTC. It translates to CASSLNGHHSYNEQFF.

V and J are TRBV11-1 and TRBJ2-7; TRBD1 matches at 11 bases. Germline values: CDR1 SGHAT, CDR2 FQDESV (reference sequence). The J segment lost 4 bases and the V segment lost 6 bases, leaving 8 bases of the junction unmatched. CDR3 length equals 15 residues. CDR3: CASSYGTGGSYEQYF. The CDR3 bases are TGTGCCAGCAGTTATGGGACAGGGGGGAGTTACGAGCAGTACTTC.

This rearrangement joins TRBV6-1 to TRBJ2-7; 7 bases line up with TRBD2. CDR1 and CDR2 (germline): MNHNS, SASEGT. The CDR3 is made up of 16 amino acids. Germline trimming cut 6 bases from V and 3 bases from J; bases unmatched to any gene: 14. The CDR3 nucleotides are TGTGCCAGCAGCCCGAATCGGCAGCGGGGACTCTACGAGCAGTACTTC. It encodes CASSPNRQRGLYEQYF.

This clonotype was counted at least ten times. The chain carries TRBV7-2 and TRBJ2-1; TRBD2 agrees at 14 bases. The closer fit of TRBJ2-5 to the DNA end suggests the J call may be wrong. CDR3 size: 16 residues. Germline values: CDR1 SGHTA, CDR2 FQGNSA. The CDR3, as DNA: TGTGCCAGCAGCAAATCGGGACTAGCGGGAGTAGAGACCCAGTACTTC. It yields the protein CASSKSGLAGVETQYF.

This clonotype was detected many times. The rearrangement joins TRBV5-1 to TRBJ1-1; D gene unclear. The CDR3 runs to 13 residues. V was cut by 1 base and J by 3 bases, with 7 bases left in between. CDR1 and CDR2 from the germline V gene are SGHRS and YFSETQ. Here the CDR3 reads CASSLRADTEAFF. CDR3 bases: TGCGCCAGCAGCTTGAGGGCGGACACTGAAGCTTTCTTT.

The V gene is TRBV5-6, the J gene TRBJ1-1; 11 positions agree with TRBD1. CDR1 SGHDT and CDR2 YYEEEE come from the germline V gene. J was trimmed by 2 bases and V by 5 bases; bases with no gene match: 8. The CDR3 length is 16 residues. The DNA for the CDR3 is TGTGCCAGCAGGTCCCGGGACAGGGGGAAAAACACTGAAGCTTTCTTT. Translated, it gives CASRSRDRGKNTEAFF.

In its sample, this clonotype was seen many times. The chain uses TRBV6-1 and TRBJ1-1, with 8 bases fitting TRBD1. Trimming removed 7 bases from V and 4 bases from J; junction bases left unmatched: 8. Germline CDR1 and CDR2: MNHNS and SASEGT. This CDR3 comprises 14 residues. In DNA, the CDR3 is TGTGCCAGCATGAAAGACAGGGGCGGCACTGAAGCTTTCTTT. It specifies CASMKDRGGTEAFF.